The 7 T cell receptor beta chains below come from one sample, sequenced in a study of blood T cell repertoires in COVID-19. Assay: immunoSEQ multiplex PCR; the TCRdb copy retains only in-frame clones and omits some. The sample records approximately 400,000 clones, roughly 90% being singletons. The sequencing input was peripheral blood. Source of these receptors: a man aged 35-49 years with acute or convalescent COVID-19.

The chain is built from TRBV7-8 and TRBJ1-4; tentative D call: TRBD1 (6 bases). Germline CDR1 and CDR2: SGHVS and FQNEAQ. Trimming removed 1 base at V and 8 bases at J, with 14 bases between. This CDR3 is 15 amino acids long. CDR3 DNA sequence: TGTGCCAGCAGCTTAGGGGGGGGCGCAGGCGAAAAACTGTTTTTT. Translating it yields CASSLGGGAGEKLFF. Full variable domain (rest looked up from reference TRBV7-8 and TRBJ1-4): GAGVSQSPRYKVAKRGQDVALRCDPISGHVSLFWYQQALGQGPEFLTYFQNEAQLDKSGLPSDRFFAERPEGSVSTLKIQRTQQEDSAVYLCASSLGGGAGEKLFFGSGTQLSVL.

The rearrangement uses TRBV5-5 and TRBJ2-5; D perhaps matches TRBD2 (5 bases). CDR1 SGHKS and CDR2 YYEKEE come from the germline V gene (reference sequence). V gave up 1 base and J gave up 3 bases, with 16 bases separating them. There are 16 residues in the CDR3. CDR3 DNA sequence: TGTGCCAGCAGCTTGTACGGGGAGTTTCTCAAAGAGACCCAGTACTTC. Translation gives CASSLYGEFLKETQYF.

Written as DNA, the CDR3 is TGTGCCAGCAGCCAAGATCTAAACGGGGAGCTGTTTTTT. Translating gives CASSQDLNGELFF. The V gene is TRBV14, the J gene TRBJ2-2; D remains ambiguous. Germline-derived CDR1 and CDR2 are SGHDN and FVKESK. Trimming pared 0 bases from V and 7 bases from J, leaving 6 bases between. This CDR3 is built from 13 residues.

This chain links TRBV11-1 with TRBJ2-3; TRBD1 agrees at 9 bases. This CDR3 is built from 14 residues. Germline-derived CDR1 and CDR2 are SGHAT and FQDESV (reference sequence). V shed 3 bases, J shed 9 bases, and the junction held 7 bases outside the gene matches. CDR3 in amino acids: CASSLTDRGETQYF. DNA for the CDR3: TGTGCCAGCAGCTTGACAGACAGGGGGGAGACGCAGTATTTT.

This clone appeared a few times. V and J are TRBV5-6 and TRBJ1-1; D remains ambiguous. The V and J ends lost 5 bases and 5 bases respectively, with 16 bases between them. Germline CDR1 is SGHDT and CDR2 is YYEEEE. This CDR3 has 14 residues. CDR3 loop: CASRPLNRRTEAFF. The CDR3 nucleotides are TGTGCCAGCAGACCATTAAACAGACGGACTGAAGCTTTCTTT.

J is TRBJ1-6 and V is TRBV6-1, with 8 bases matching TRBD1. The J segment lost 7 bases and the V segment lost 0 bases, leaving 2 bases of the junction unmatched. CDR3 length: 15 residues. Germline values: CDR1 MNHNS, CDR2 SASEGT. CDR3 loop: CASSEARQGNSPLHF. The CDR3, as DNA: TGTGCCAGCAGTGAAGCCCGACAGGGGAATTCACCCCTCCACTTT.

The chain is built from TRBV28 and TRBJ1-6; tentative D call: TRBD1 (5 bases). CDR1 MDHEN and CDR2 SYDVKM come from the germline V gene. Trimming took off 6 bases at V and 4 bases at J, with 13 bases between the two ends. This CDR3 contains 15 residues. The CDR3 is CASRLDSDYNSPLHF. CDR3 DNA: TGTGCCAGCAGACTCGACAGCGATTATAATTCACCCCTCCACTTT. The full variable domain, completed using reference TRBV28 and TRBJ1-6, is DVKVTQSSRYLVKRTGEKVFLECVQDMDHENMFWYRQDPGLGLRLIYFSYDVKMKEKGDIPEGYSVSREKKERFSLILESASTNQTSMYLCASRLDSDYNSPLHFGNGTRLTVT.